The T cell receptor beta chain under discussion was sequenced for a study of T cells in Graves' hyperthyroidism and ophthalmopathy. About the research overall: Pretreatment peripheral blood was obtained at initial diagnosis. Study-wide results and caveats: Most thyroid clonotypes that were expanded above 0.001 also turned up in blood.

With regard to this clonotype: No antigen is known for it. A read error may account for a junction end that differs from germline.

RNA transcripts gave rise to amplified TCR beta CDR3 regions. Carried out on the TCR CDR3, a first-round RT-PCR used the HTBI primer set. Via MiXCR, TCRdb re-called the multiplex PCR reads, giving one row per CDR3 protein. The data show hundreds of thousands of distinct CDR3 sequences, 35% seen once. A patient was excluded if there was uncontrolled infection, other autoimmune disease, pregnancy or lactation. Germline CDR1 is MNHEY and CDR2 is SVGEGT. The CDR3 totals 12 residues. The source of this sequence is a woman between 35 and 50 years old with Graves' hyperthyroidism. Sequenced material: blood. The chain uses TRBV6-2 or TRBV6-3 and TRBJ2-7; TRBD2 matches 7 bases. The CDR3 sequence: CASRTSVGQDNF. In DNA form, the CDR3 reads TGTGCCAGCAGAACTAGCGTCGGACAAGATAACTTC.